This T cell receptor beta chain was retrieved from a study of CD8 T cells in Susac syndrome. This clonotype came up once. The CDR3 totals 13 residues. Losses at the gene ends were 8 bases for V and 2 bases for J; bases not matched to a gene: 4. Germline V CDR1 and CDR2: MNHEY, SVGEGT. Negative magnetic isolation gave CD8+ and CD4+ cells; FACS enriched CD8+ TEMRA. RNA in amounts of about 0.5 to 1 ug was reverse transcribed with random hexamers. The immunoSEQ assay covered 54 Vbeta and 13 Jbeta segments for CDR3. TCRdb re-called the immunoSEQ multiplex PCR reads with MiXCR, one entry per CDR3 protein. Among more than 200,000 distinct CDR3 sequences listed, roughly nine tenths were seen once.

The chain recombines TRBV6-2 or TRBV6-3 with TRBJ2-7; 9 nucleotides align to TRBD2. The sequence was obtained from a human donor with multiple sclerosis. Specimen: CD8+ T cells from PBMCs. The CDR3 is CASLAGHPYEQYF. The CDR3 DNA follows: TGTGCCAGCCTAGCGGGGCATCCCTACGAGCAGTACTTC.